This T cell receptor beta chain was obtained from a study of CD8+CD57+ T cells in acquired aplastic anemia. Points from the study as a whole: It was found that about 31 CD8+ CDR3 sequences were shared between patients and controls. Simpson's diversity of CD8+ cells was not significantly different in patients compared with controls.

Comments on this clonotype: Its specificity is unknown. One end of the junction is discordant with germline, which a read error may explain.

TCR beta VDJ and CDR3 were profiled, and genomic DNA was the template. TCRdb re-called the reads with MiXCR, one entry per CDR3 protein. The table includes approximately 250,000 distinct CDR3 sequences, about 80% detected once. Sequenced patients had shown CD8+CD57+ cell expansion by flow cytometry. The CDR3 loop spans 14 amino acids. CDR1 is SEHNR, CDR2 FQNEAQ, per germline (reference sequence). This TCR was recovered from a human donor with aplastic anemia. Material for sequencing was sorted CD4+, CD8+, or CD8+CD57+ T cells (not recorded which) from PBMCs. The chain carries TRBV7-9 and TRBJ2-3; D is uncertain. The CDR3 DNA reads TGTGCCAGCAGCTCCGCAGATACGCCGTATTTTGAGCCATTT. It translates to CASSSADTPYFEPF.